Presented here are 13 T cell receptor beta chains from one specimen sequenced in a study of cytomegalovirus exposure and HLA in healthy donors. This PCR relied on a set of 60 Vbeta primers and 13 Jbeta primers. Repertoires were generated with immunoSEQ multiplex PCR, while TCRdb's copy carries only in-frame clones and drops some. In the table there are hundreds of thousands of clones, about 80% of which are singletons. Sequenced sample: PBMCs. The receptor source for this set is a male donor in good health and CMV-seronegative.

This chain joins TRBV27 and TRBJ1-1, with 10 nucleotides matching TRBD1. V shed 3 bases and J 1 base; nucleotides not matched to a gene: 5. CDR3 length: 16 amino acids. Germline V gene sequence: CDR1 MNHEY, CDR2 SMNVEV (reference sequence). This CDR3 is CASSFLRTGGNTEAFF. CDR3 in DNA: TGTGCCAGCAGTTTTCTTCGGACAGGGGGGAACACTGAAGCTTTCTTT.

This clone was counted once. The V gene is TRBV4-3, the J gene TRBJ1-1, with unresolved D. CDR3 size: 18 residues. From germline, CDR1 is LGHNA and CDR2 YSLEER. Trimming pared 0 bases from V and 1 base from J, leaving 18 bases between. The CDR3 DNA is TGCGCCAGCAGCCAAGATGGTGGTCCGGGGAGGACGAACACTGAAGCTTTCTTT. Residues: CASSQDGGPGRTNTEAFF.

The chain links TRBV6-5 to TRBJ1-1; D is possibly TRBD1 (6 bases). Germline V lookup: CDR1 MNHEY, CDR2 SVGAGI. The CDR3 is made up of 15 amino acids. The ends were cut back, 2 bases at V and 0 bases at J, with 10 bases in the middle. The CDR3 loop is CASSYLEGVNTEAFF. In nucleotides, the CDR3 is TGTGCCAGCAGTTACCTCGAGGGGGTGAACACTGAAGCTTTCTTT.

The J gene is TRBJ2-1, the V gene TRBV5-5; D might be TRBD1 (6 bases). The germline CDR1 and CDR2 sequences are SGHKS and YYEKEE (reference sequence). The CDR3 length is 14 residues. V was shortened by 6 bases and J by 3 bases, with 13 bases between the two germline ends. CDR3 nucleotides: TGTGCCAGCACCCCAGGGGCAAACTACAATGAGCAGTTCTTC. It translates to CASTPGANYNEQFF.

The CDR3 DNA sequence: TGTGCCAGTAGTATATGGTACGGCGAGCAGTACTTC. Its translation is CASSIWYGEQYF. The rearrangement uses TRBV19 and TRBJ2-7, with D uncertain. CDR1 is LNHDA and CDR2 is SQIVND in the germline V gene (reference sequence). The CDR3 loop spans 12 amino acids. The ends were cut back, 2 bases at V and 6 bases at J, with 8 bases in the middle. Based on the CDR3 plus reference TRBV19 and TRBJ2-7, the full variable domain is DGGITQSPKYLFRKEGQNVTLSCEQNLNHDAMYWYRQDPGQGLRLIYYSQIVNDFQKGDIAEGYSVSREKKESFPLTVTSAQKNPTAFYLCASSIWYGEQYFGPGTRLTVT.

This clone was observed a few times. The CDR3 nucleotides read TGTGCCAGCAGCGTAGATGGCAGAGGCACTGAAGCTTTCTTT. Amino acid sequence: CASSVDGRGTEAFF. The chain couples TRBV9 to TRBJ1-1; unclear D gene. V shed 0 bases and J shed 4 bases, with 10 bases lying between them. The CDR3 is 14 amino acids. Germline V CDR1 and CDR2: SGDLS, YYNGEE.

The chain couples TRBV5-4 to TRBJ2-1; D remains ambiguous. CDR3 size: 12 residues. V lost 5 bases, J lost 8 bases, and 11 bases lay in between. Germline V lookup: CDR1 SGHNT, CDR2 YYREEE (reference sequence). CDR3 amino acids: CASSPAGYEQFF. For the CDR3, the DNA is TGTGCCAGCAGTCCCGCCGGGTATGAGCAGTTCTTC.

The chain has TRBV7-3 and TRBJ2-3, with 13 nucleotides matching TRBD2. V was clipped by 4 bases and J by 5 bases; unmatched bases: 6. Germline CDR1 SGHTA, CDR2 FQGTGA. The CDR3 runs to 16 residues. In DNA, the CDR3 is TGTGCCAGCAGCTCAAGACTAGCGGGGGGATTAGATACGCAGTATTTT. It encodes CASSSRLAGGLDTQYF.

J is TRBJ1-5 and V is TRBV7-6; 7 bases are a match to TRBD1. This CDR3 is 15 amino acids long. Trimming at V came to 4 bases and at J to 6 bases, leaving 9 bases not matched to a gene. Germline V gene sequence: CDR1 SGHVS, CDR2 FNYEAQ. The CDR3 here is CASSSRQGASQPQHF. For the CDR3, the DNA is TGTGCCAGCAGCTCGAGACAGGGAGCGAGTCAGCCCCAGCATTTT.

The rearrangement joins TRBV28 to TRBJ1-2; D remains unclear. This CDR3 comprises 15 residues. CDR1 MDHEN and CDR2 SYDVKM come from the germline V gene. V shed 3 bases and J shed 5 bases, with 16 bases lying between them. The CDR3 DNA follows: TGTGCCAGCAGTTTTCCTTTCAAGAAGCTTTATGGCTACACCTTC. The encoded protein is CASSFPFKKLYGYTF.

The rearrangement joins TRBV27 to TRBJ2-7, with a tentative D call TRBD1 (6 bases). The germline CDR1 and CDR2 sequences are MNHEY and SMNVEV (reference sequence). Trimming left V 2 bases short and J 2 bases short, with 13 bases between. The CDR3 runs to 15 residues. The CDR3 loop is CASSLRDTQAYEQYF. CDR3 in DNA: TGTGCCAGCAGTTTACGGGACACCCAGGCCTACGAGCAGTACTTC.

As DNA, the CDR3 is TGTGCCATCAGTCCCGGGGGGGTCAACACTGAAGCTTTCTTT. Encoded protein: CAISPGGVNTEAFF. This chain connects TRBV10-3 to TRBJ1-1; tentatively, D is TRBD1 (5 bases). V lost 5 bases and J 2 bases, leaving 12 bases between the germline ends. Germline lookup yields CDR1 ENHRY and CDR2 SYGVKD. This CDR3 is built from 14 residues.

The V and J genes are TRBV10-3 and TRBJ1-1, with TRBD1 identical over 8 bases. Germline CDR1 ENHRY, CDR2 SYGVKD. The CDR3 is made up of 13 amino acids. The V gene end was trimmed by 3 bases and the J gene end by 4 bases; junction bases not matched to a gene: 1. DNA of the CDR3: TGTGCCATCAGTGAACAGGGGGGCACTGAAGCTTTCTTT. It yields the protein CAISEQGGTEAFF.